A single sample is the source of the 21 T cell receptor beta chains below, sequenced in a study of cytomegalovirus exposure and HLA in healthy donors. This table comes from immunoSEQ multiplex PCR, and its TCRdb copy is limited to in-frame clones, with some not included. The table lists approximately 160,000 clones, approximately 89% of them singletons. The material sequenced was PBMCs. Receptors originate from a man aged 18-30 years in good health and CMV-seropositive.

The chain uses TRBV30 and TRBJ1-2, with no clear D. The V gene lost 3 bases and the J gene lost 4 bases, with 15 bases spanning the gap. The length of the CDR3 is 14 residues. The V gene's germline CDR1 is GTSNPN and CDR2 SVGIG (reference sequence). The CDR3: CAWRGLINSYGYTF. CDR3 sequence (DNA): TGTGCCTGGAGAGGTTTGATTAACAGCTATGGCTACACCTTC.

This clone came up once. The CDR3 is CASSTGTATNEKLFF. The CDR3 region has the DNA TGTGCCAGCAGTACAGGGACAGCAACTAATGAAAAACTGTTTTTT. V usage is TRBV28 and J usage is TRBJ1-4; 7 bases are shared with TRBD1. With V trimmed by 5 bases and J by 0 bases, 3 bases remained unmatched. The CDR3 has 15 amino acids. From germline, CDR1 is MDHEN and CDR2 SYDVKM.

This clone was detected only once. The V call is TRBV19, the J call TRBJ2-2, with 7 bases that match TRBD2. The CDR3 totals 18 residues. The J segment lost 4 bases and the V segment lost 2 bases, leaving 13 bases of the junction unmatched. Per the germline V gene, CDR1 is LNHDA and CDR2 is SQIVND (reference sequence). The CDR3 reads CASSISWGGGGRTGELFF. DNA for the CDR3: TGTGCCAGTAGTATATCCTGGGGGGGAGGAGGTCGCACCGGGGAGCTGTTTTTT.

The chain joins TRBV7-9 to TRBJ1-5; the match to TRBD1 covers 9 bases. The CDR3 spans 14 residues. The trim removed 5 bases at V and 7 bases at J, leaving 6 bases unmatched. CDR1 SEHNR and CDR2 FQNEAQ come from the germline V gene (reference sequence). In DNA, the CDR3 is TGTGCCAGCAGCCCCTGGACAGGGGAACAGCCCCAGCATTTT. This encodes CASSPWTGEQPQHF.

This chain links TRBV27 with TRBJ2-7; D perhaps matches TRBD1 (6 bases). The CDR3 runs to 17 residues. V was pared by 0 bases and J by 5 bases, with 20 bases between. Germline CDR1 reads MNHEY; CDR2 reads SMNVEV (reference sequence). The CDR3 bases are TGTGCCAGCAGTTTATCCGGCCAGGGGACGTCAGGGAACGAGCAGTACTTC. It encodes CASSLSGQGTSGNEQYF.

The V gene is TRBV5-1, the J gene TRBJ2-5; D is perhaps TRBD2 (7 bases). The CDR3 has 15 residues. Germline lookup yields CDR1 SGHRS and CDR2 YFSETQ. V was clipped by 4 bases and J by 7 bases, with 20 bases between them. The CDR3 region has the DNA TGCGCCAGCAGCGAAGGACTAGGGGGGGAAGGGACCCAGTACTTC. Amino acid sequence: CASSEGLGGEGTQYF.

The rearrangement joins TRBV6-1 to TRBJ1-1, with 7 bases matching TRBD1. The trim removed 10 bases at V and 0 bases at J, leaving 5 bases unmatched. Germline V lookup: CDR1 MNHNS, CDR2 SASEGT. The CDR3 contains 13 residues. The CDR3 nucleotides read TGTGCCATCTCAGGGGGGTTGAACACTGAAGCTTTCTTT. This sequence encodes CAISGGLNTEAFF.

The chain is built from TRBV7-9 and TRBJ1-4; possible D gene TRBD1, 6 bases. The CDR3 has 14 amino acids. CDR1 SEHNR and CDR2 FQNEAQ come from the germline V gene (reference sequence). Trimming removed 5 bases from V and 6 bases from J, with 13 bases in between. The DNA for the CDR3 is TGTGCCAGCAGCCCACAGGGCGCGTATGAAAAACTGTTTTTT. It specifies CASSPQGAYEKLFF.

The V gene is TRBV28, the J gene TRBJ2-3; 9 bases align to TRBD2. J lost 4 bases, V lost 5 bases, and 7 bases had no gene match. The CDR3 totals 15 residues. Germline V gene sequence: CDR1 MDHEN, CDR2 SYDVKM. The CDR3 coding sequence is TGTGCCAGCAGTACTCTTAGCGGGAGCGCAGATACGCAGTATTTT. Its protein is CASSTLSGSADTQYF.

The gene calls are TRBV30 and TRBJ2-7, with 14 bases lining up with TRBD2. This CDR3 has 16 residues. The V segment lost 3 bases and the J segment 5 bases; nucleotides outside the gene matches: 9. The V gene's germline CDR1 is GTSNPN and CDR2 SVGIG (reference sequence). The CDR3 DNA sequence: TGTGCCTGGAGCCGGATCGGGACTAGCGGGAGTGACGAGCAGTACTTC. Translation gives CAWSRIGTSGSDEQYF.

This clone was counted only a few times. The genes are TRBV30 and TRBJ1-1; the D is unclear. Germline CDR1 GTSNPN, CDR2 SVGIG (reference sequence). CDR3 length equals 13 residues. Trimming took off 2 bases at V and 10 bases at J, with 17 bases between the two ends. The CDR3 protein is CAWSTINIGGAFF. The CDR3, as DNA: TGTGCCTGGAGTACCATCAATATCGGCGGAGCTTTCTTT.

This rearrangement joins TRBV4-1 to TRBJ1-5; D uncertain. The germline gives CDR1 MGHRA, CDR2 YSYEKL. Trimming cost V 3 bases and J 7 bases, with 10 bases left between them. The CDR3 extends over 13 amino acids. This chain's CDR3 is CASSQEPSQPQHF. The CDR3 region has the DNA TGCGCCAGCAGCCAGGAGCCTTCGCAGCCCCAGCATTTT.

This clone has just a few counts. V is TRBV11-2 and J is TRBJ2-7; 7 bases fit TRBD2. The CDR3 runs to 13 residues. Trimming at V came to 5 bases and at J to 4 bases, leaving 5 bases not matched to a gene. CDR1 is SGHAT and CDR2 is FQNNGV in the germline V gene. CDR3 sequence: CASSPSGPYEQYF. For the CDR3, the DNA is TGTGCCAGCAGCCCTAGCGGACCGTACGAGCAGTACTTC.

The chain joins TRBV11-2 to TRBJ1-2, with a possible D match to TRBD1 (5 bases). Trimming left V 1 base short and J 4 bases short, with 16 bases between. Germline loops: CDR1 SGHAT, CDR2 FQNNGV. The CDR3 is 16 residues long. The CDR3 is CASSLAYMGEGYGYTF. The CDR3, as DNA: TGTGCCAGCAGCTTAGCGTACATGGGGGAGGGCTATGGCTACACCTTC.

The chain combines TRBV7-8 with TRBJ2-5; 9 bases line up with TRBD2. The CDR3 length is 15 residues. The ends lost 1 base at V and 2 bases at J; junction bases unmatched: 2. Germline loops: CDR1 SGHVS, CDR2 FQNEAQ. This chain's CDR3 is CASSLELAGQETQYF. CDR3 nucleotides: TGTGCCAGCAGCTTAGAACTAGCGGGTCAAGAGACCCAGTACTTC. The entire variable domain, with the rest obtained from reference TRBV7-8 and TRBJ2-5, is as follows: GAGVSQSPRYKVAKRGQDVALRCDPISGHVSLFWYQQALGQGPEFLTYFQNEAQLDKSGLPSDRFFAERPEGSVSTLKIQRTQQEDSAVYLCASSLELAGQETQYFGPGTRLLVL.

The rearrangement joins TRBV19 to TRBJ1-5; possible D gene TRBD1, 5 bases. Trimming took 1 base from V and 6 from J, leaving 16 bases between them. CDR1 and CDR2 (germline): LNHDA, SQIVND (reference sequence). The CDR3 has 16 residues. The CDR3 sequence is CASSIGRRGDPQPQHF. CDR3 coding DNA: TGTGCCAGTAGTATAGGTCGTCGGGGGGATCCTCAGCCCCAGCATTTT.

V usage is TRBV5-6 and J usage is TRBJ2-3, with 7 nucleotides matching TRBD1. Germline CDR1 is SGHDT and CDR2 is YYEEEE. J gave up 4 bases and V 3 bases, and 11 bases lay outside the gene matches. The CDR3 contains 16 residues. The CDR3 bases are TGTGCCAGCAGCTGGAGGTTAGGGGGCGAGGCAGATACGCAGTATTTT. Amino acid sequence: CASSWRLGGEADTQYF.

V usage is TRBV6-7 and J usage is TRBJ2-1; 10 bases line up with TRBD1. TRBV6-7 carries the ORF label, with uncertain function. The CDR3 spans 15 residues. V shed 5 bases, J shed 8 bases, and the junction held 9 bases outside the gene matches. This chain's CDR3 is CASSPTGTGVHEQFF. The CDR3, as DNA: TGTGCCAGCAGTCCGACCGGGACAGGGGTTCATGAGCAGTTCTTC.

This clone was observed a single time. This rearrangement joins TRBV5-1 to TRBJ2-3; D is perhaps TRBD1 (5 bases). Germline V gene sequence: CDR1 SGHRS, CDR2 YFSETQ. With 8 bases removed from V and 0 bases from J, the gap between germline ends came to 19 bases. The CDR3 is made up of 16 amino acids. The DNA for the CDR3 is TGCGCCAGAACAGCAAGGGGCGTAACTAGCACAGATACGCAGTATTTT. As protein: CARTARGVTSTDTQYF.

The chain recombines TRBV7-2 with TRBJ2-7; unclear D gene. Germline V gene lookup returns CDR1 SGHTA and CDR2 FQGNSA. Deletions cut 0 bases from V and 1 base from J, with 10 bases between. This CDR3 contains 15 residues. CDR3 in DNA: TGTGCCAGCAGCTTAGCAGGAATAGCATCCTACGAGCAGTACTTC. Amino acids: CASSLAGIASYEQYF. The full variable domain, with the rest looked up from reference TRBV7-2 and TRBJ2-7, is GAGVSQSPSNKVTEKGKDVELRCDPISGHTALYWYRQSLGQGLEFLIYFQGNSAPDKSGLPSDRFSAERTGGSVSTLTIQRTQQEDSAVYLCASSLAGIASYEQYFGPGTRLTVT.

This sequence joins TRBV2 and TRBJ2-5; 13 bases are shared with TRBD2. Trimming removed 6 bases from V and 5 bases from J; junction bases left unmatched: 9. This CDR3 is 16 amino acids long. Looked up from germline, CDR1 is SNHLY and CDR2 is FYNNEI. The CDR3 reads CASSPGLAGDFETQYF. The CDR3 DNA follows: TGTGCCAGCAGCCCCGGACTAGCGGGAGATTTTGAGACCCAGTACTTC.